These T cell receptor beta chains were read from a single sample in a study of blood T cell repertoires in COVID-19. Using immunoSEQ multiplex PCR, the repertoire was profiled, and TCRdb retains in-frame clones only, with some absent. The sample consists of over 250,000 clones, roughly nine tenths of them appearing once. Sequenced input: PBMCs or T cells enriched from blood (not recorded which). The origin of the receptors is a man between 60 and 75 years old who had recovered from COVID-19. Each CDR3 is given with its conserved first and last residue. Fields, in order: D gene, V gene, J gene, clone size, CDR3 protein, CDR3 DNA. The D gene is left open where the match is weak. The size entry is marked missing in some rows and otherwise reads once, few, many or a size class.

D gene: -
V gene: TRBV25-1
J gene: TRBJ2-7
clone size: -
CDR3 protein: CASFPSGGAGEQYF
CDR3 DNA: TGTGCCAGTTTCCCGTCCGGGGGAGCCGGCGAGCAGTACTTC

D gene: TRBD1
V gene: TRBV9
J gene: TRBJ2-2
clone size: -
CDR3 protein: CASSNLDRGPYTGELFF
CDR3 DNA: TGTGCCAGCAGCAACCTGGACAGGGGGCCATACACCGGGGAGCTGTTTTTT

D gene: TRBD2
V gene: TRBV5-6
J gene: TRBJ2-3
clone size: -
CDR3 protein: CASSFDIAGATDTQYF
CDR3 DNA: TGTGCCAGCAGCTTCGACATAGCGGGAGCCACAGATACGCAGTATTTT

D gene: TRBD2
V gene: TRBV27
J gene: TRBJ2-1
clone size: -
CDR3 protein: CASSFFPREGEFF
CDR3 DNA: TGTGCCAGCAGTTTTTTCCCTCGGGAGGGGGAGTTCTTC

D gene: -
V gene: TRBV4-2
J gene: TRBJ2-7
clone size: once
CDR3 protein: CASSPSGSGNTKYEQYF
CDR3 DNA: TGTGCCAGCAGCCCGTCGGGTAGCGGAAACACTAAGTACGAGCAGTACTTC

D gene: -
V gene: TRBV19
J gene: TRBJ2-4
clone size: once
CDR3 protein: CASSMVRQTLAKNIQYF
CDR3 DNA: TGTGCCAGTAGTATGGTGAGGCAGACCCTAGCCAAAAACATTCAGTACTTC

D gene: -
V gene: TRBV12-3/TRBV12-4
J gene: TRBJ1-4
clone size: -
CDR3 protein: CASRGGTNEKLFF
CDR3 DNA: TGTGCCAGCCGTGGGGGCACTAATGAAAAACTGTTTTTT

D gene: TRBD1
V gene: TRBV3-1/TRBV3-2
J gene: TRBJ2-7
clone size: -
CDR3 protein: CASSFTGTGVYEQYF
CDR3 DNA: TGTGCCAGCAGCTTCACCGGGACAGGGGTCTACGAGCAGTACTTC

D gene: -
V gene: TRBV7-9
J gene: TRBJ2-7
clone size: -
CDR3 protein: CASSDTVVEQYF
CDR3 DNA: TGTGCCAGCAGCGATACAGTCGTCGAGCAGTACTTC

D gene: -
V gene: TRBV3-1/TRBV3-2
J gene: TRBJ1-4
clone size: -
CDR3 protein: CASSRGQWEKLFF
CDR3 DNA: TGTGCCAGCAGCCGCGGACAGTGGGAAAAACTGTTTTTT

D gene: TRBD1
V gene: TRBV30
J gene: TRBJ1-2
clone size: -
CDR3 protein: CAWRAGTGDREWKGYTF
CDR3 DNA: TGTGCCTGGAGAGCCGGGACAGGGGACCGTGAGTGGAAGGGCTACACCTTC

D gene: TRBD1
V gene: TRBV11-3
J gene: TRBJ1-4
clone size: -
CDR3 protein: CASSQTGVHEKLFF
CDR3 DNA: TGTGCCAGCAGCCAAACAGGGGTGCATGAAAAACTGTTTTTT

D gene: -
V gene: TRBV29-1
J gene: TRBJ1-1
clone size: -
CDR3 protein: CSVEPTGAGVNTEAFF
CDR3 DNA: TGCAGCGTTGAACCGACGGGCGCAGGGGTGAACACTGAAGCTTTCTTT

D gene: TRBD2
V gene: TRBV7-3
J gene: TRBJ2-3
clone size: few
CDR3 protein: CASSLRGSAGAGTDTQYF
CDR3 DNA: TGTGCCAGCAGCTTAAGGGGATCAGCGGGAGCGGGCACAGATACGCAGTATTTT

D gene: -
V gene: TRBV11-2
J gene: TRBJ1-3
clone size: -
CDR3 protein: CASSDRSSGNTIYF
CDR3 DNA: TGTGCCAGCAGCGATAGGAGTTCTGGAAACACCATATATTTT

D gene: TRBD1
V gene: TRBV25-1
J gene: TRBJ1-6
clone size: -
CDR3 protein: CASQQTGDSPLHF
CDR3 DNA: TGTGCCAGCCAGCAGACAGGGGATTCACCCCTCCACTTT

D gene: TRBD1
V gene: TRBV5-1
J gene: TRBJ1-2
clone size: -
CDR3 protein: CASSLMGLHRDRRNIYGYTF
CDR3 DNA: TGCGCCAGCAGCTTGATGGGTCTGCACCGGGACAGGAGAAATATCTATGGCTACACCTTC

D gene: TRBD1
V gene: TRBV5-8
J gene: TRBJ1-1
clone size: -
CDR3 protein: CASSPGTGNMNTEAFF
CDR3 DNA: TGTGCCAGCAGCCCCGGGACAGGTAATATGAACACTGAAGCTTTCTTT

D gene: -
V gene: TRBV6-2/TRBV6-3
J gene: TRBJ1-4
clone size: -
CDR3 protein: CASSYSGRGTNEKLFF
CDR3 DNA: TGTGCCAGCAGTTACAGCGGCCGGGGAACTAATGAAAAACTGTTTTTT

D gene: -
V gene: TRBV7-9
J gene: TRBJ1-3
clone size: -
CDR3 protein: CASSELSSGNTIYF
CDR3 DNA: TGTGCCAGCAGCGAACTGAGCTCTGGAAACACCATATATTTT

D gene: TRBD1
V gene: TRBV7-9
J gene: TRBJ1-1
clone size: -
CDR3 protein: CASSPTGRWTEAFF
CDR3 DNA: TGTGCCAGCAGCCCGACAGGGAGGTGGACTGAAGCTTTCTTT

D gene: -
V gene: TRBV13
J gene: TRBJ1-1
clone size: -
CDR3 protein: CASSLVSGETEAFF
CDR3 DNA: TGTGCCAGCAGCTTAGTATCAGGGGAAACTGAAGCTTTCTTT

D gene: -
V gene: TRBV14
J gene: TRBJ1-1
clone size: few
CDR3 protein: CASSPRRVMNTEAFF
CDR3 DNA: TGTGCCAGCAGCCCGCGGCGGGTCATGAACACTGAAGCTTTCTTT

D gene: -
V gene: TRBV2
J gene: TRBJ2-7
clone size: -
CDR3 protein: CASSTDRDTTYEQYF
CDR3 DNA: TGTGCCAGCAGTACAGACAGAGATACCACCTACGAGCAGTACTTC

D gene: -
V gene: TRBV30
J gene: TRBJ1-5
clone size: -
CDR3 protein: CAWSVRSEYQPQHF
CDR3 DNA: TGTGCCTGGAGTGTAAGGTCGGAGTATCAGCCCCAGCATTTT

D gene: -
V gene: TRBV7-2
J gene: TRBJ1-2
clone size: -
CDR3 protein: CASSLDRAGGYTF
CDR3 DNA: TGTGCCAGCAGCTTAGATCGCGCGGGTGGCTACACCTTC

D gene: -
V gene: TRBV24-1
J gene: TRBJ2-2
clone size: -
CDR3 protein: CATSDLGANTGELFF
CDR3 DNA: TGTGCCACCAGTGACTTGGGAGCGAACACCGGGGAGCTGTTTTTT

D gene: -
V gene: TRBV19
J gene: TRBJ2-5
clone size: -
CDR3 protein: CASSPSLGGLETQYF
CDR3 DNA: TGTGCCAGTAGTCCCTCCCTGGGGGGTTTGGAGACCCAGTACTTC

D gene: TRBD1
V gene: TRBV4-2
J gene: TRBJ1-5
clone size: -
CDR3 protein: CASSQERDSVRRQHF
CDR3 DNA: TGTGCCAGCAGCCAAGAACGGGACAGCGTGAGGAGACAGCATTTT

D gene: TRBD1
V gene: TRBV5-1
J gene: TRBJ2-3
clone size: -
CDR3 protein: CASRFDRAPSSTDTQYF
CDR3 DNA: TGCGCCAGCAGATTTGACAGGGCCCCATCTTCCACAGATACGCAGTATTTT

D gene: TRBD1
V gene: TRBV7-6
J gene: TRBJ2-5
clone size: -
CDR3 protein: CASSLASGTGIQETQYF
CDR3 DNA: TGTGCCAGCAGCTTAGCCTCCGGGACAGGGATCCAAGAGACCCAGTACTTC

D gene: TRBD1
V gene: TRBV15
J gene: TRBJ2-5
clone size: -
CDR3 protein: CATSSRDRGKTQYF
CDR3 DNA: TGTGCCACCAGCAGCCGGGACAGGGGTAAGACCCAGTACTTC

D gene: -
V gene: TRBV3-1/TRBV3-2
J gene: TRBJ2-3
clone size: -
CDR3 protein: CASSRGLVPDTQYF
CDR3 DNA: TGTGCCAGCAGCCGAGGGCTAGTTCCAGATACGCAGTATTTT

D gene: TRBD2
V gene: TRBV6-6
J gene: TRBJ2-7
clone size: once
CDR3 protein: CASRQGLAVIYEQYF
CDR3 DNA: TGTGCCAGCAGGCAGGGACTAGCGGTGATCTACGAGCAGTACTTC

D gene: TRBD1
V gene: TRBV10-3
J gene: TRBJ1-6
clone size: -
CDR3 protein: CAISDRDGSPLHF
CDR3 DNA: TGTGCCATTTCCGACAGGGATGGGTCACCCCTCCACTTT

D gene: -
V gene: TRBV19
J gene: TRBJ1-4
clone size: -
CDR3 protein: CASTGTGSANEKLFF
CDR3 DNA: TGTGCCAGTACAGGGACTGGTTCAGCTAATGAAAAACTGTTTTTT

D gene: TRBD1
V gene: TRBV6-1
J gene: TRBJ2-7
clone size: once
CDR3 protein: CASSEMGQGGSYEQYF
CDR3 DNA: TGTGCCAGCAGTGAAATGGGACAGGGTGGGTCCTACGAGCAGTACTTC